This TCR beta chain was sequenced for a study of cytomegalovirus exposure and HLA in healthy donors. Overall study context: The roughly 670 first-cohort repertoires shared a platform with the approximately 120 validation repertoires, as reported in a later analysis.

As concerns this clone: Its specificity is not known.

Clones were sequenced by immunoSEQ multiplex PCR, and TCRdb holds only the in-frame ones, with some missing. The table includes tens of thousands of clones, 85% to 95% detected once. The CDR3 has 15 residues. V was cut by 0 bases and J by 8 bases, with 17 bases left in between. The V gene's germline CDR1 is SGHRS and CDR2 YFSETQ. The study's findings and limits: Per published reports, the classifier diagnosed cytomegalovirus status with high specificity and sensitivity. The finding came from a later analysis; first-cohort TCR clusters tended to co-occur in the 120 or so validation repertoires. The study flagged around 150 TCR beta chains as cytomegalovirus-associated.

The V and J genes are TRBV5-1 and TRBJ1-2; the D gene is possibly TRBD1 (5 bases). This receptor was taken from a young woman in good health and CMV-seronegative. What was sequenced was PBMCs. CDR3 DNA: TGCGCCAGCAGCTTGGAAGCGACAGCATCAAACGGCTACACCTTC. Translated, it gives CASSLEATASNGYTF.